The 18 T cell receptor beta chains listed next were all sequenced from one sample in a study of graft-versus-host responses after intestinal transplantation. Here immunoSEQ multiplex PCR was the method, and the copy in TCRdb shows in-frame clones only, minus some. The sample lists more than 9,000 clones, 78% occurring once. Intraepithelial plus lamina propria lymphocytes were released by processing graft tissue. The sample consisted of ileum tissue, taken about 520 days after intestinal transplant. Receptors were obtained from a human patient who received an intestinal transplant, so some T cells may come from the graft donor.

This chain uses TRBV6-5 with TRBJ1-1, with D hard to call. This CDR3 has 12 amino acids. Trimming left V 7 bases short and J 0 bases short, with 6 bases between. Germline CDR1 and CDR2: MNHEY and SVGAGI. The CDR3 DNA sequence: TGTGCCAGCACCGGATTGAACACTGAAGCTTTCTTT. Translated, it gives CASTGLNTEAFF.

The chain combines TRBV5-1 with TRBJ2-7; TRBD2 is a possible D gene (5 bases). CDR1 and CDR2 (germline): SGHRS, YFSETQ. This CDR3 is 15 amino acids long. Trimming removed 0 bases at V and 3 bases at J, with 13 bases between. This chain's CDR3 is CASSLAVGRGYEQYF. The CDR3 DNA reads TGCGCCAGCAGCTTGGCCGTAGGGAGAGGCTACGAGCAGTACTTC.

The V gene is TRBV7-2, the J gene TRBJ2-6; 11 bases fit TRBD1. V lost 5 bases to trimming and J lost 0 bases; unmatched junction nucleotides: 9. This CDR3 is built from 19 residues. Germline V lookup: CDR1 SGHTA, CDR2 FQGNSA. The CDR3 reads CASSRDSDRGPSGANVLTF. CDR3 sequence (DNA): TGTGCCAGCAGCCGCGACTCGGACAGGGGGCCCTCTGGGGCCAACGTCCTGACTTTC.

The chain employs TRBV9 and TRBJ2-5; D is possibly TRBD2 (5 bases). The CDR3 has 12 residues. Trimming removed 2 bases at V and 13 bases at J, with 15 bases between. Germline loops: CDR1 SGDLS, CDR2 YYNGEE. This CDR3 is CASSVSSGPLYF. DNA of the CDR3: TGTGCCAGCAGCGTTTCCAGCGGCCCTTTGTACTTC.

This rearrangement joins TRBV6-1 to TRBJ1-1; 11 positions match TRBD1. The trim removed 2 bases at V and 5 bases at J, leaving 7 bases unmatched. Germline V gene lookup returns CDR1 MNHNS and CDR2 SASEGT. The CDR3 runs 16 residues. CDR3 coding DNA: TGTGCCAGCAGTGAAAACCTCGGGACAGGGGGGACTGAAGCTTTCTTT. Translated, it gives CASSENLGTGGTEAFF.

The CDR3 DNA is TGTGCCAGCAGCTTCGGTGAAAAACTGTTTTTT. Residues: CASSFGEKLFF. This chain connects TRBV7-6 to TRBJ1-4; D ambiguous. This CDR3 is built from 11 residues. From germline, CDR1 is SGHVS and CDR2 FNYEAQ. V was pared by 3 bases and J by 7 bases, with 3 bases between.

V is TRBV18 and J is TRBJ2-5; the match to TRBD2 covers 11 bases. Matching the DNA end better, TRBJ2-7 makes the J call doubtful. This CDR3 has 14 residues. CDR1 KGHSH and CDR2 LQKENI come from the germline V gene. Here the CDR3 DNA reads TGTGCCAGCTCACCGGGACTAGCGGCCTACGAGCAGTACTTC. Translation gives CASSPGLAAYEQYF.

The table lists this clone with a few counts. The chain has TRBV4-2 and TRBJ2-3; D may be TRBD1 (7 bases). Trimming took off 0 bases at V and 4 bases at J, with 11 bases between the two ends. Looked up from germline, CDR1 is LGHNA and CDR2 is YNFKEQ. CDR3 length: 15 residues. CDR3 amino acids: CASSQEEGAADTQYF. In DNA, the CDR3 is TGTGCCAGCAGCCAAGAGGAGGGGGCCGCAGATACGCAGTATTTT.

V and J are TRBV30 and TRBJ1-3, with D unclear. Per the germline V gene, CDR1 is GTSNPN and CDR2 is SVGIG (reference sequence). The length of the CDR3 is 15 residues. Trimming shortened V by 3 bases and J by 0 bases, and 12 bases separated the two germline ends. The CDR3 coding sequence is TGTGCCTGGAGGCTACCGATCTTCTCTGGAAACACCATATATTTT. This translates into CAWRLPIFSGNTIYF.

This clone was seen just once. The V and J genes are TRBV7-9 and TRBJ2-5, with 7 positions matching TRBD2. The CDR3 is 14 residues long. V shed 5 bases and J 7 bases; nucleotides not matched to a gene: 10. CDR1 is SEHNR and CDR2 is FQNEAQ in the germline V gene (reference sequence). DNA for the CDR3: TGTGCCAGCAGCCTCGGACTAGAGGTGGGGACCCAGTACTTC. Its protein product is CASSLGLEVGTQYF.

The V gene is TRBV11-2, the J gene TRBJ1-1; D gene ambiguous. Germline lookup yields CDR1 SGHAT and CDR2 FQNNGV. V lost 2 bases, J lost 0 bases, and 13 bases lay in between. This CDR3 comprises 16 residues. The CDR3, as DNA: TGTGCCAGCAGCTTACGGGGAGCCACTATGAACACTGAAGCTTTCTTT. Encoded protein: CASSLRGATMNTEAFF.

The chain has TRBV6-1 and TRBJ1-1; TRBD1 is a possible D gene (5 bases). Germline CDR1 and CDR2: MNHNS and SASEGT. Trimming stripped 2 bases from V and 7 bases from J, with 14 bases between. The CDR3 loop spans 14 amino acids. The CDR3 loop reads CASSEQAGLGEAFF. DNA of the CDR3: TGTGCCAGCAGTGAACAGGCAGGGTTAGGTGAAGCTTTCTTT.

This clone was recorded once. The chain joins TRBV25-1 to TRBJ2-5, with D maybe TRBD1 (5 bases). The J call may be mistaken, given a closer DNA end match to TRBJ2-7. The CDR3 runs 11 residues. From germline, CDR1 is MGHDK and CDR2 SYGVNS. Here the CDR3 reads CASKGPYEQYF. In DNA form, the CDR3 reads TGTGCCAGCAAGGGGCCCTACGAGCAGTACTTC.

CDR3 sequence: CASSQGGLRGGRETQYF. CDR3 sequence (DNA): TGCGCCAGCAGCCAAGGAGGATTGCGGGGGGGCCGGGAGACCCAGTACTTC. The rearrangement joins TRBV4-3 to TRBJ2-5; 9 bases line up with TRBD2. J gave up 5 bases and V 1 base, and 11 bases lay outside the gene matches. The CDR3 covers 17 residues. Germline V lookup: CDR1 LGHNA, CDR2 YSLEER.

The rearrangement joins TRBV30 to TRBJ2-3, with D maybe TRBD2 (6 bases). The CDR3 runs to 12 residues. Germline CDR1 is GTSNPN and CDR2 is SVGIG (reference sequence). V gave up 1 base and J gave up 6 bases, with 8 bases separating them. The CDR3 nucleotides are TGTGCCTGGAGTGGGGGGAGGGATACGCAGTATTTT. Amino acids: CAWSGGRDTQYF.

This chain joins TRBV10-3 and TRBJ2-7, with TRBD2 identical over 13 bases. V lost 6 bases to trimming and J lost 4 bases; unmatched junction nucleotides: 6. Germline assignment: CDR1 ENHRY and CDR2 SYGVKD. The CDR3 covers 15 residues. The CDR3 DNA follows: TGTGCCATCAGACCCGGGACTAGCGGGGTTTACGAGCAGTACTTC. Residues: CAIRPGTSGVYEQYF.

The chain couples TRBV7-2 to TRBJ2-6, with no clear D. The V end lost 5 bases, the J end lost 0 bases, and 11 bases lay between the germline ends. The germline V gene encodes CDR1 SGHTA and CDR2 FQGNSA. The CDR3 is 16 residues long. For the CDR3, the DNA is TGTGCCAGCAGCCGCCCCGGCGTCTCTGGGGCCAACGTCCTGACTTTC. This codes for CASSRPGVSGANVLTF.

The V gene is TRBV28, the J gene TRBJ1-5; 7 bases are shared with TRBD1. CDR1 is MDHEN and CDR2 is SYDVKM in the germline V gene. The CDR3 covers 14 residues. With V trimmed by 4 bases and J by 6 bases, 6 bases remained unmatched. In DNA form, the CDR3 reads TGTGCCAGCAGTTCCAGACAGGGATCTCAGCCCCAGCATTTT. It encodes CASSSRQGSQPQHF.